Below are 15 T cell receptor beta chains sequenced from a single sample in a study of neurological immune-mediated disorders. TCRdb reprocessed the 5' RACE reads via MiXCR and lists one record per CDR3 protein. The sample records more than 45,000 distinct CDR3 sequences, less than 4.5% being singletons. The sequencing input was PBMCs. All receptors derive from a man aged 30-40 years with multiple sclerosis.

This clonotype was observed at least ten times. V is TRBV9 and J is TRBJ2-6; D remains unclear. This CDR3 has 17 amino acids. The germline V gene encodes CDR1 SGDLS and CDR2 YYNGEE. The V end was cut by 8 bases, the J end by 0 bases, with 18 bases between. The CDR3 coding sequence is TGTGCCAGTACCCCCGGCATGTGGGGCTCTGGGGCCAACGTCCTGACTTTC. It is translated as CASTPGMWGSGANVLTF. Supplemented by reference TRBV9 and TRBJ2-6, the full variable domain reads DSGVTQTPKHLITATGQRVTLRCSPRSGDLSVYWYQQSLDQGLQFLIQYYNGEERAKGNILERFSAQQFPDLHSELNLSSLELGDSALYFCASTPGMWGSGANVLTFGAGSRLTVL.

In its sample, this clonotype was seen many times. An end of the junction differs from the germline gene, which may be a read error. This rearrangement joins TRBV29-1 to TRBJ1-5; 7 bases align to TRBD1. CDR3 size: 12 residues. Looked up from germline, CDR1 is SQVTM and CDR2 is ANQGSEA. The CDR3 sequence: CSVGTGDQPQNF. Written as DNA, the CDR3 is TGCAGCGTTGGAACAGGGGATCAGCCCCAGAATTTT.

This clonotype was picked up many times. This sequence joins TRBV7-6 and TRBJ2-3; no clear D gene. V lost 5 bases to trimming and J lost 8 bases, with 14 bases between them. Germline CDR1 and CDR2: SGHVS and FNYEAQ. The CDR3 runs to 13 residues. CDR3 protein: CASSQGPASTQYF. DNA of the CDR3: TGTGCCAGCAGCCAAGGTCCAGCAAGTACGCAGTATTTT.

This clonotype was observed at least ten times. For the CDR3, the DNA is TGTGCCAGCAGTGACTACGAGCAGTACTTC. This gives the protein CASSDYEQYF. The V gene is TRBV25-1, the J gene TRBJ2-7; D unclear. CDR1 and CDR2 (germline): MGHDK, SYGVNS. V lost 3 bases and J lost 3, with 0 bases in between. The CDR3 has 10 amino acids.

This clonotype came up many times. The rearrangement uses TRBV29-1 and TRBJ2-4, with 7 bases identical to TRBD2. After removal of 8 bases from V and 10 bases from J, the junction contained 8 bases not matched to a gene. Germline V gene sequence: CDR1 SQVTM, CDR2 ANQGSEA. The CDR3 consists of 11 residues. The CDR3 DNA follows: TGCAGCTTAATTAGGGGAGGGATTCAGTACTTC. It translates to CSLIRGGIQYF.

In the case of this clonotype: Likely a read error: the CDR3 ends without its conserved phenylalanine or tryptophan. This chain joins TRBV20-1 and TRBJ1-2; D is ambiguous. Trimming shortened V by 3 bases and J by 5 bases, and 10 bases separated the two germline ends. This CDR3 is built from 12 residues. Germline lookup yields CDR1 DFQATT and CDR2 SNEGSKA (reference sequence). The CDR3 DNA is TGCAGTGCTAGGAGACCGCGGTATGGCTACACCAAC. Translated: CSARRPRYGYTN.

Many counts were recorded for this clonotype. The CDR3 loop is CASSQGPQPQHF. In nucleotides, the CDR3 is TGTGCCAGCAGCCAAGGACCCCAGCCCCAGCATTTT. The chain employs TRBV3-1 and TRBJ1-5; no clear D gene. The CDR3 has 12 residues. Trimming shortened V by 1 base and J by 7 bases, and 5 bases separated the two germline ends. Germline V gives CDR1 LGHDT, CDR2 YNNKEL (reference sequence).

This clonotype was counted many times. V usage is TRBV6-5 and J usage is TRBJ1-1, with D possibly TRBD1 on 5 matching bases. This CDR3 region has 14 residues. V was trimmed by 2 bases and J by 1 base, leaving 8 bases between them. Germline V lookup: CDR1 MNHEY, CDR2 SVGAGI. The CDR3 loop is CASSYGGGNTEAFF. The CDR3 coding sequence is TGTGCCAGCAGTTACGGGGGGGGGAACACTGAAGCTTTCTTT.

This clonotype was seen many times. V usage is TRBV9 and J usage is TRBJ1-3; TRBD1 might be the D (5 bases). Germline V lookup: CDR1 SGDLS, CDR2 YYNGEE. The CDR3 has 14 residues. Trimming took 4 bases from V and 4 from J, leaving 12 bases between them. CDR3 amino acids: CASSPGGDGNTIYF. The CDR3 nucleotides read TGTGCCAGCAGCCCCGGAGGGGACGGAAACACCATATATTTT.

In this sample, this clonotype turned up many times. This chain uses TRBV6-2 or TRBV6-3 with TRBJ2-1; D unresolved. Germline V gene lookup returns CDR1 MNHEY and CDR2 SVGEGT. The V and J ends lost 7 bases and 6 bases respectively, with 13 bases between them. The CDR3 has 13 amino acids. CDR3 sequence (DNA): TGTGCCAGCACGAACAGAAATTTCAATGAGCAGTTCTTC. Translation gives CASTNRNFNEQFF.

This clonotype was recorded at least ten times. The gene calls are TRBV29-1 and TRBJ1-1; D possibly corresponds to TRBD1 (5 bases). This CDR3 contains 13 residues. Trimming removed 2 bases from V and 1 base from J, with 8 bases in between. From germline, CDR1 is SQVTM and CDR2 ANQGSEA. CDR3 bases: TGCAGCGTTGAAAAGGGGACGAACACTGAAGCTTTCTTT. It translates to CSVEKGTNTEAFF.

This clonotype was picked up many times. The chain carries TRBV6-5 and TRBJ2-2; no clear D. Germline-derived CDR1 and CDR2 are MNHEY and SVGAGI. Trimming pared 6 bases from V and 4 bases from J, leaving 9 bases between. This CDR3 comprises 13 residues. CDR3 in amino acids: CASRSHRTGELFF. CDR3 sequence (DNA): TGTGCCAGCAGATCTCATCGCACCGGGGAGCTGTTTTTT.

This clonotype turned up a few times. A much larger clone is a single base away; this may be a read error. V and J are TRBV28 and TRBJ2-7; D call uncertain. Between the trimmed V and J ends, which lost 2 bases and 0 bases, there was a span of 8 bases. CDR3 length equals 14 residues. Per the germline V gene, CDR1 is MDHEN and CDR2 is SYDVKM. The CDR3 DNA sequence: TGTGCCAGCAGTTTAGTCGGAACCTCCTACGAGCAGTACTTC. Translation: CASSLVGTSYEQYF.

Many counts were recorded for this clonotype. The chain uses TRBV12-3 or TRBV12-4 and TRBJ2-2; perhaps TRBD2 as D (6 bases). V lost 4 bases to trimming and J lost 0 bases, with 15 bases between them. The CDR3 is made up of 17 amino acids. CDR3: CASSSGWGRTNTGELFF. Written as DNA, the CDR3 is TGTGCCAGCAGTTCTGGATGGGGGAGGACGAACACCGGGGAGCTGTTTTTT.

This clonotype was counted between two and nine times. The genes are TRBV5-1 and TRBJ2-1, with 11 bases fitting TRBD2. The germline V gene encodes CDR1 SGHRS and CDR2 YFSETQ. V was clipped by 0 bases and J by 5 bases; unmatched bases: 4. There are 16 residues in the CDR3. The CDR3 nucleotides are TGCGCCAGCAGCTTGGGAGGTAGCGGGAGGGACAATGAGCAGTTCTTC. Amino acid sequence: CASSLGGSGRDNEQFF.